The 21 T cell receptor beta chains presented below share a single source sample, sequenced in a study of chemoradiotherapy in HPV16-positive cancers. Generated by immunoSEQ multiplex PCR, the TCRdb table keeps only in-frame clones and is missing some. The top ten clones hold approximately 2.5% of a sample with about 20,000 clones, over 60% of them seen once. The sample here was taken from a patient who underwent chemoradiotherapy. These receptors all come from a human donor with HPV-associated anogenital cancer.

This chain connects TRBV25-1 to TRBJ2-2; 9 nucleotides match TRBD1. The CDR3 sequence is 16 residues long. Trimming cost V 2 bases and J 4 bases; bases outside gene matches: 5. Germline V gene sequence: CDR1 MGHDK, CDR2 SYGVNS. CDR3 DNA sequence: TGTGCCAGCAGTGAACGGAGACAGGGGGGCACCGGGGAGCTGTTTTTT. Residues: CASSERRQGGTGELFF.

The chain joins TRBV7-2 to TRBJ1-2; TRBD1 matches at 7 bases. V dropped 5 bases and J dropped 8; count of bases not matched to a gene: 8. The V gene's germline CDR1 is SGHTA and CDR2 FQGNSA. The CDR3 runs to 13 residues. The CDR3: CASSRQGFLGYTF. DNA for the CDR3: TGTGCCAGCAGCAGACAGGGTTTTCTCGGCTACACCTTC.

The chain is built from TRBV11-2 and TRBJ2-3; D unclear. Trimming removed 6 bases at V and 8 bases at J, with 30 bases between. The CDR3 is 18 residues long. CDR1 SGHAT and CDR2 FQNNGV come from the germline V gene. DNA for the CDR3: TGTGCCAGCAGTTTGCGCTTTCCAACCCCAACGGATCGTGGTACGCAGTATTTT. Translation: CASSLRFPTPTDRGTQYF.

The gene calls are TRBV7-3 and TRBJ2-1; 9 positions match TRBD1. This CDR3 spans 19 amino acids. CDR1 SGHTA and CDR2 FQGTGA come from the germline V gene. The ends lost 5 bases at V and 11 bases at J; junction bases unmatched: 25. CDR3 protein: CASSPLHDPTGGTFPKQFF. The CDR3 bases are TGTGCCAGCAGCCCTTTACACGATCCTACAGGGGGCACCTTCCCCAAGCAGTTCTTC.

The gene calls are TRBV28 and TRBJ1-1; D remains unclear. The V end was cut by 6 bases, the J end by 1 base, with 9 bases between. This CDR3 region has 13 residues. Germline V gene data show CDR1 as MDHEN and CDR2 as SYDVKM. CDR3 nucleotide sequence: TGTGCCAGCAGCGACTTCTGGAACACTGAAGCTTTCTTT. It codes for CASSDFWNTEAFF.

In this sample, this clone turned up a few times. This sequence joins TRBV7-9 and TRBJ1-1, with TRBD1 matching 8 bases. Germline V lookup: CDR1 SEHNR, CDR2 FQNEAQ (reference sequence). This CDR3 comprises 15 residues. Losses at the gene ends were 5 bases for V and 1 base for J; bases not matched to a gene: 6. DNA for the CDR3: TGTGCCAGCAGCCCCGGACAGGGAGGGAACACTGAAGCTTTCTTT. It translates to CASSPGQGGNTEAFF.

V gene TRBV28 combines with J gene TRBJ1-1, with D tentatively TRBD1 (5 bases). V lost 5 bases, J lost 8 bases, and 12 bases lay in between. This CDR3 region has 12 residues. CDR1 MDHEN and CDR2 SYDVKM come from the germline V gene. The CDR3 region has the DNA TGTGCCAGCAGTCGAAGACAGACAGAAGCTTTCTTT. It yields the protein CASSRRQTEAFF.

CDR3 DNA sequence: TGCGCCAGCAGCATTGGGGACAGGGGGCAGGAAAAACTGTTTTTT. This gives the protein CASSIGDRGQEKLFF. The chain uses TRBV5-1 and TRBJ1-4, with 12 bases aligning to TRBD1. This CDR3 contains 15 residues. Germline V gene data show CDR1 as SGHRS and CDR2 as YFSETQ. V shed 4 bases, J shed 8 bases, and the junction held 6 bases outside the gene matches. The full variable domain, its missing parts supplied by reference TRBV5-1 and TRBJ1-4, is KAGVTQTPRYLIKTRGQQVTLSCSPISGHRSVSWYQQTPGQGLQFLFEYFSETQRNKGNFPGRFSGRQFSNSRSEMNVSTLELGDSALYLCASSIGDRGQEKLFFGSGTQLSVL.

The gene calls are TRBV5-1 and TRBJ2-7, with TRBD1 matching over 11 bases. The CDR3 extends over 15 amino acids. Unmatched junction bases numbered 5, after V lost 0 bases and J lost 6 bases. Looked up from germline, CDR1 is SGHRS and CDR2 is YFSETQ. CDR3 coding DNA: TGCGCCAGCAGCTTGGCCACGGGACAGGGGGGCGAGCAGTACTTC. Translated: CASSLATGQGGEQYF.

The chain has TRBV5-1 and TRBJ1-5; 7 bases line up with TRBD1. The V segment lost 4 bases and the J segment 2 bases; nucleotides outside the gene matches: 6. This CDR3 comprises 15 residues. Germline V CDR1 and CDR2: SGHRS, YFSETQ. CDR3 amino acids: CASSPQGGRNQPQHF. CDR3 coding DNA: TGCGCCAGCAGCCCCCAGGGGGGACGCAATCAGCCCCAGCATTTT. The entire variable domain, with the rest obtained from reference TRBV5-1 and TRBJ1-5, is as follows: KAGVTQTPRYLIKTRGQQVTLSCSPISGHRSVSWYQQTPGQGLQFLFEYFSETQRNKGNFPGRFSGRQFSNSRSEMNVSTLELGDSALYLCASSPQGGRNQPQHFGDGTRLSIL.

The chain links TRBV18 to TRBJ2-7; no firm D call. CDR3 length equals 12 residues. Germline values: CDR1 KGHSH, CDR2 LQKENI. Trimming stripped 6 bases from V and 3 bases from J, with 9 bases between. CDR3 nucleotide sequence: TGTGCCAGCTCTCCAGCCAACTACGAGCAGTACTTC. Translation: CASSPANYEQYF.

This clone was seen only a few times. This CDR3 reads CASSTTGGQGGELFF. The DNA for the CDR3 is TGCGCCAGCAGCACGACAGGGGGCCAGGGCGGGGAGCTGTTTTTT. The chain uses TRBV5-1 and TRBJ2-2, with TRBD1 identical over 10 bases. The CDR3 contains 15 residues. V was clipped by 4 bases and J by 7 bases; unmatched bases: 7. Germline-derived CDR1 and CDR2 are SGHRS and YFSETQ.

The CDR3: CASSCEVPQRSSYEQYF. The DNA of the CDR3 is TGTGCCAGCAGTTGCGAGGTCCCCCAGCGTAGCTCCTACGAGCAGTACTTC. The V call is TRBV12-1, the J call TRBJ2-7; TRBD2, the table's D call, was not compared with the DNA. TRBV12-1 is a pseudogene locus. The CDR3 is 17 amino acids.

This clone was recorded a few times. The chain joins TRBV4-1 to TRBJ1-5; D gene unclear. The V gene lost 0 bases and the J gene lost 5 bases, with 8 bases spanning the gap. CDR1 is MGHRA and CDR2 is YSYEKL in the germline V gene. This CDR3 is 14 amino acids long. CDR3 sequence (DNA): TGCGCCAGCAGCCAAGATGGCGAATATCAGCCCCAGCATTTT. This sequence encodes CASSQDGEYQPQHF.

The J gene is TRBJ1-1, the V gene TRBV7-9, with TRBD1 matching over 8 bases. Losses at the gene ends were 5 bases for V and 6 bases for J; bases not matched to a gene: 8. The CDR3 sequence is 14 residues long. Germline V gene sequence: CDR1 SEHNR, CDR2 FQNEAQ (reference sequence). CDR3 amino acids: CASSIRDRRAEAFF. Written as DNA, the CDR3 is TGTGCCAGCAGCATCCGGGACAGGAGGGCTGAAGCTTTCTTT.

This chain links TRBV5-4 with TRBJ2-2; tentative D call: TRBD2 (5 bases). This CDR3 has 14 residues. Germline V lookup: CDR1 SGHNT, CDR2 YYREEE (reference sequence). V lost 4 bases, J lost 3 bases, and 10 bases lay in between. CDR3 sequence reads: CASSKELDTGELFF. CDR3 DNA sequence: TGTGCCAGCAGCAAAGAACTAGACACCGGGGAGCTGTTTTTT.

V is TRBV6-5 and J is TRBJ1-2; D is undetermined. The CDR3 contains 12 residues. The V and J ends lost 4 bases and 8 bases respectively, with 11 bases between them. Per the germline V gene, CDR1 is MNHEY and CDR2 is SVGAGI. The CDR3, as DNA: TGTGCCAGCAGTTCAGCGGGAAAAGGCTACACCTTC. Residues: CASSSAGKGYTF.

This clone is a singleton in its sample. The chain carries TRBV6-1 and TRBJ2-6; D may match TRBD1 or TRBD2 (6 bases each). The CDR3 has 18 residues. The V end was cut by 4 bases, the J end by 1 base, with 17 bases between. Germline V CDR1 and CDR2: MNHNS, SASEGT. The CDR3 DNA reads as TGTGCCAGCAGTGTCGTGCAGGGCGGGACATCTGGGGCCAACGTCCTGACTTTC. This translates into CASSVVQGGTSGANVLTF.

V usage is TRBV5-6 and J usage is TRBJ1-2; the match to TRBD1 covers 8 bases. The CDR3 is made up of 16 amino acids. The junction had 10 bases not matched to a gene; V was cut back by 1 base and J by 5 bases. The V gene's germline CDR1 is SGHDT and CDR2 YYEEEE. The CDR3 nucleotides read TGTGCCAGCAGCTTGATCCACAGGGGGAATAATTATGGCTACACCTTC. It is translated as CASSLIHRGNNYGYTF. Full variable domain (remainder filled in from reference TRBV5-6 and TRBJ1-2): DAGVTQSPTHLIKTRGQQVTLRCSPKSGHDTVSWYQQALGQGPQFIFQYYEEEERQRGNFPDRFSGHQFPNYSSELNVNALLLGDSALYLCASSLIHRGNNYGYTFGSGTRLTVV.

The rearrangement links TRBV30 to TRBJ1-5; 8 nucleotides align to TRBD1. CDR3 size: 14 residues. Germline V lookup: CDR1 GTSNPN, CDR2 SVGIG (reference sequence). J lost 3 bases, V lost 2 bases, and 3 bases had no gene match. The CDR3 coding sequence is TGTGCCTGGAGTCCCAGGGGGCACAATCAGCCCCAGCATTTT. It yields the protein CAWSPRGHNQPQHF.

This clone was observed a handful of times. The chain recombines TRBV30 with TRBJ1-5; D unclear. With 0 bases removed from V and 2 bases from J, the gap between germline ends came to 5 bases. The CDR3 covers 13 residues. CDR1 is GTSNPN and CDR2 is SVGIG in the germline V gene (reference sequence). DNA for the CDR3: TGTGCCTGGAGTGTAAAGGGCAATCAGCCCCAGCATTTT. Protein sequence: CAWSVKGNQPQHF.